These 19 T cell receptor beta chains were sequenced from one sample in a study of cytomegalovirus exposure and HLA in healthy donors. The PCR had 60 Vbeta and 13 Jbeta primers. The method was immunoSEQ multiplex PCR; TCRdb's version includes in-frame clones alone and lacks a portion of them. Of over 110,000 clones listed, 82% were seen once; the top ten hold approximately 2.3%. Sequences were obtained from PBMCs. The source of these receptors is a male donor in good health and CMV-seronegative.

The chain employs TRBV5-6 and TRBJ1-1; TRBD1 matches at 9 bases. The germline gives CDR1 SGHDT, CDR2 YYEEEE. CDR3 length equals 14 residues. After removal of 3 bases from V and 8 bases from J, the junction contained 8 bases not matched to a gene. The CDR3 DNA sequence: TGTGCCAGCAGCTGGGGACAGGGAGGAATGGAAGCTTTCTTT. Translating it yields CASSWGQGGMEAFF.

The chain uses TRBV7-9 and TRBJ2-7, with 7 nucleotides matching TRBD1. V dropped 5 bases and J dropped 4; count of bases not matched to a gene: 11. Germline V gene data show CDR1 as SEHNR and CDR2 as FQNEAQ (reference sequence). The CDR3 runs to 15 residues. The CDR3 region is CASSVSQGVEYEQYF. CDR3 sequence (DNA): TGTGCCAGCAGCGTTAGCCAGGGGGTTGAGTACGAGCAGTACTTC. The full variable domain, rest sourced from reference TRBV7-9 and TRBJ2-7, is DTGVSQNPRHKITKRGQNVTFRCDPISEHNRLYWYRQTLGQGPEFLTYFQNEAQLEKSRLLSDRFSAERPKGSFSTLEIQRTEQGDSAMYLCASSVSQGVEYEQYFGPGTRLTVT.

CDR3 loop: CASNSDTKGEQYF. DNA for the CDR3: TGCGCCAGCAACTCGGACACCAAGGGCGAGCAGTACTTC. This chain connects TRBV5-1 to TRBJ2-7, with a weak D call TRBD1 (5 bases). The CDR3 sequence is 13 residues long. V was shortened by 6 bases and J by 6 bases, with 16 bases between the two germline ends. Germline V gene lookup returns CDR1 SGHRS and CDR2 YFSETQ.

This rearrangement joins TRBV2 to TRBJ2-7; 7 positions match TRBD2. CDR1 SNHLY and CDR2 FYNNEI come from the germline V gene. This CDR3 spans 13 amino acids. V trimming: 8 bases; J trimming: 6 bases; junction bases outside the gene matches: 10. CDR3 sequence (DNA): TGTGCCAGCTATCAAGCGGGGCGGGCCGAGCAGTACTTC. This encodes CASYQAGRAEQYF.

The J gene is TRBJ1-1, the V gene TRBV4-1; 10 positions match TRBD1. Unmatched junction bases numbered 14, after V lost 0 bases and J lost 13 bases. CDR1 is MGHRA, CDR2 YSYEKL, per germline. This CDR3 is built from 16 residues. DNA of the CDR3: TGCGCCAGCAGCCAAGAAAGGGTTCGCGGGACAGGGGATGTTTTCTTT. It yields the protein CASSQERVRGTGDVFF.

V is TRBV27 and J is TRBJ1-1; tentative D call: TRBD1 (5 bases). The CDR3 runs to 14 residues. CDR1 MNHEY and CDR2 SMNVEV come from the germline V gene (reference sequence). V shed 2 bases and J shed 3 bases, with 10 bases lying between them. The CDR3 protein is CASSLLAGDTEAFF. DNA of the CDR3: TGTGCCAGCAGTTTACTGGCGGGGGACACTGAAGCTTTCTTT.

The chain's CDR3 is CASTAYEGADGYTF. The CDR3 DNA follows: TGTGCCAGTACCGCATACGAAGGAGCTGATGGCTACACCTTC. This chain joins TRBV19 and TRBJ1-2; D gene ambiguous. Germline CDR1 LNHDA, CDR2 SQIVND (reference sequence). The V and J ends lost 7 bases and 6 bases respectively, with 18 bases between them. The CDR3 length is 14 residues. The full variable domain, in which reference TRBV19 and TRBJ1-2 provide the parts outside the CDR3, is DGGITQSPKYLFRKEGQNVTLSCEQNLNHDAMYWYRQDPGQGLRLIYYSQIVNDFQKGDIAEGYSVSREKKESFPLTVTSAQKNPTAFYLCASTAYEGADGYTFGSGTRLTVV.

The chain joins TRBV27 to TRBJ1-1, with D maybe TRBD1 (5 bases). The CDR3 is 13 amino acids. Germline V gene data show CDR1 as MNHEY and CDR2 as SMNVEV (reference sequence). V gave up 2 bases and J gave up 6 bases, with 10 bases separating them. For the CDR3, the DNA is TGTGCCAGCAGTTTAGGGGGGTACGCTGAAGCTTTCTTT. Its translation: CASSLGGYAEAFF.

The J gene is TRBJ1-3, the V gene TRBV18; D uncertain. The germline CDR1 and CDR2 sequences are KGHSH and LQKENI. The CDR3 has 14 amino acids. V lost 3 bases to trimming and J lost 0 bases, with 6 bases between them. The CDR3 nucleotides are TGTGCCAGCTCACCGGCAGACTCTGGAAACACCATATATTTT. Its protein product is CASSPADSGNTIYF.

The chain links TRBV18 to TRBJ1-4; 7 bases fit TRBD1. Trimming removed 5 bases from V and 3 bases from J; junction bases left unmatched: 3. The CDR3 runs 14 residues. Germline CDR1 is KGHSH and CDR2 is LQKENI. CDR3 amino acids: CASSVGTANEKLFF. The CDR3 DNA sequence: TGTGCCAGCTCAGTGGGGACAGCTAATGAAAAACTGTTTTTT.

The rearrangement links TRBV9 to TRBJ2-1, with 9 bases identical to TRBD2. J gave up 4 bases and V 0 bases, and 2 bases lay outside the gene matches. The length of the CDR3 is 15 residues. CDR1 is SGDLS and CDR2 is YYNGEE in the germline V gene. DNA of the CDR3: TGTGCCAGCAGCGTAGCTAGCGGGGTATACAATGAGCAGTTCTTC. Protein product: CASSVASGVYNEQFF.

The chain has TRBV2 and TRBJ1-1; the match to TRBD1 covers 9 bases. Germline CDR1 and CDR2: SNHLY and FYNNEI. Losses at the gene ends were 3 bases for V and 7 bases for J; bases not matched to a gene: 15. The CDR3 has 17 amino acids. The DNA for the CDR3 is TGTGCCAGCAGTGATCGACAGGGGGGCTCGGAACTCGATGAAGCTTTCTTT. As protein: CASSDRQGGSELDEAFF.

This chain joins TRBV6-5 and TRBJ2-5; D is undetermined. CDR1 and CDR2 from the germline V gene are MNHEY and SVGAGI. V lost 6 bases and J 3 bases, leaving 11 bases between the germline ends. The CDR3 totals 13 residues. CDR3 in DNA: TGTGCCAGCAGAACCACAGATGAAGAGACCCAGTACTTC. Encoded protein: CASRTTDEETQYF.

This chain uses TRBV20-1 with TRBJ2-7, with D hard to call. Trimming removed 6 bases at V and 5 bases at J, with 11 bases between. Germline V gives CDR1 DFQATT, CDR2 SNEGSKA (reference sequence). The CDR3 loop spans 11 amino acids. CDR3 in amino acids: CSAQAVDEQYF. The CDR3 DNA reads as TGCAGTGCCCAGGCCGTGGACGAGCAGTACTTC.

The V gene is TRBV5-6, the J gene TRBJ2-1; D is unclear. Germline CDR1 and CDR2: SGHDT and YYEEEE. V lost 5 bases and J 0 bases, leaving 9 bases between the germline ends. The CDR3 sequence is 14 residues long. Here the CDR3 reads CASSRESSYNEQFF. As DNA, the CDR3 is TGTGCCAGCAGTCGCGAGAGCTCCTACAATGAGCAGTTCTTC.

The chain links TRBV7-8 to TRBJ2-6; weak D call: TRBD1 (5 bases). The CDR3 loop spans 18 amino acids. The germline V gene encodes CDR1 SGHVS and CDR2 FQNEAQ. V lost 3 bases to trimming and J lost 0 bases, with 15 bases between them. CDR3: CASSFSFDSVSGANVLTF. Written as DNA, the CDR3 is TGTGCCAGCAGCTTCTCATTCGACAGCGTCTCTGGGGCCAACGTCCTGACTTTC. Drawing the rest from reference TRBV7-8 and TRBJ2-6, the complete variable domain is GAGVSQSPRYKVAKRGQDVALRCDPISGHVSLFWYQQALGQGPEFLTYFQNEAQLDKSGLPSDRFFAERPEGSVSTLKIQRTQQEDSAVYLCASSFSFDSVSGANVLTFGAGSRLTVL.

This clone was counted once. V usage is TRBV29-1 and J usage is TRBJ1-1; 7 bases match TRBD1. CDR1 is SQVTM, CDR2 ANQGSEA, per germline. Trimming cost V 7 bases and J 7 bases; bases outside gene matches: 9. The CDR3 is made up of 12 amino acids. The CDR3 reads CSAVTGALEAFF. CDR3 nucleotide sequence: TGCAGCGCCGTAACAGGGGCCCTTGAAGCTTTCTTT. The whole variable domain, filled in from reference TRBV29-1 and TRBJ1-1, reads SAVISQKPSRDICQRGTSLTIQCQVDSQVTMMFWYRQQPGQSLTLIATANQGSEATYESGFVIDKFPISRPNLTFSTLTVSNMSPEDSSIYLCSAVTGALEAFFGQGTRLTVV.

The J gene is TRBJ1-1, the V gene TRBV19, with 7 bases fitting TRBD1. Looked up from germline, CDR1 is LNHDA and CDR2 is SQIVND (reference sequence). This CDR3 contains 15 residues. V trimming: 4 bases; J trimming: 2 bases; junction bases outside the gene matches: 7. The CDR3: CASSKGGQRNTEAFF. The CDR3 DNA follows: TGTGCCAGTAGTAAAGGGGGACAGAGAAACACTGAAGCTTTCTTT.

This clone came up a few times. The chain couples TRBV9 to TRBJ2-1, with 9 bases that match TRBD2. J lost 6 bases, V lost 3 bases, and 7 bases had no gene match. The CDR3 length is 15 residues. Germline V gene data show CDR1 as SGDLS and CDR2 as YYNGEE. The CDR3 sequence: CASSADPGLANEQFF. CDR3 coding DNA: TGTGCCAGCAGCGCCGACCCGGGACTAGCCAATGAGCAGTTCTTC. The entire variable domain, with the rest obtained from reference TRBV9 and TRBJ2-1, is as follows: DSGVTQTPKHLITATGQRVTLRCSPRSGDLSVYWYQQSLDQGLQFLIQYYNGEERAKGNILERFSAQQFPDLHSELNLSSLELGDSALYFCASSADPGLANEQFFGPGTRLTVL.